This TCR beta chain was identified in a study of blood T cell repertoires in COVID-19. Overall study context: Samples representing acute and convalescent COVID-19 were sourced from the United States, Italy and Spain. Nucleic acid was either cDNA or gDNA, and it came from T cells, B-cell-depleted T cells, or PBMCs.

Under the authors' procedure: Estimation of nucleated cell counts was performed using reference gene primer amplification. Method: immunoSEQ multiplex PCR; TCRdb's copy keeps in-frame clones and lacks some. That table furnishes V, J and clone size, whereas the DNA furnished D and trimming. Of fewer than 250,000 clones listed, about 83% were seen once; the top ten hold approximately 5%. The V end lost 10 bases, the J end lost 2 bases, and 18 bases lay between the germline ends. CDR3 length: 15 residues. Germline V gene lookup returns CDR1 SGHAT and CDR2 FQNNGV. The source material was peripheral blood. The rearrangement joins TRBV11-2 to TRBJ2-1; a weak D match, TRBD2 (6 bases). This TCR derives from a woman aged 65 to 85 with active or convalescent COVID-19. The CDR3, as DNA: TGTGCCACCACCCTCCGGGGGTTTCCCTACAATGAGCAGTTCTTC. As protein: CATTLRGFPYNEQFF. Full variable domain (rest looked up from reference TRBV11-2 and TRBJ2-1): EAGVAQSPRYKIIEKRQSVAFWCNPISGHATLYWYQQILGQGPKLLIQFQNNGVVDDSQLPKDRFSAERLKGVDSTLKIQPAKLEDSAVYLCATTLRGFPYNEQFFGPGTRLTVL.